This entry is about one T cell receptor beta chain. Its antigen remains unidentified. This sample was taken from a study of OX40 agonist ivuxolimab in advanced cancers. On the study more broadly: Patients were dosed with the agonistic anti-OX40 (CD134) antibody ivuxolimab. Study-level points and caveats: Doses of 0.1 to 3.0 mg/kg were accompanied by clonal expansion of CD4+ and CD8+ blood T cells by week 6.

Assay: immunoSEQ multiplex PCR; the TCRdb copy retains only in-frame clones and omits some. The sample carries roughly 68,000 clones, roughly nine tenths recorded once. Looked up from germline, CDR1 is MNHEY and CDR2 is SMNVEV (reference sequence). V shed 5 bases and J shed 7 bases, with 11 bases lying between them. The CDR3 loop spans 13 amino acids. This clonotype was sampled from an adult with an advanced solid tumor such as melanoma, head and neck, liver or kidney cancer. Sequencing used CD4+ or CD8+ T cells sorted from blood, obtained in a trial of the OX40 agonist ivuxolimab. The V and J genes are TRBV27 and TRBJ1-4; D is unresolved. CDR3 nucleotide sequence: TGTGCCAGCAGTGACATTATCGGTGAAAAACTGTTTTTT. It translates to CASSDIIGEKLFF.